The entry below gives a single T cell receptor (beta chain) sequence along with its context. Its specificity is unknown. The length of the CDR3 is 14 residues. Trimming left V 6 bases short and J 1 base short, with 13 bases between. Germline CDR1 SGHDT, CDR2 YYEEEE. Donors each had at least one pre-ART PBMC sample and at least two post-ART ones. The sample is drawn from a study of long-term antiretroviral therapy in people with HIV. At the level of the study: The earliest samples came about a decade before the 2015 immediate-ART recommendation. Study observations and caveats: Information pertaining to ART adherence, viral resistance or therapeutic modifications was not obtained. Versus controls, repertoires in people with HIV had narrower CDR3 length ranges.

This was the immunoSEQ v3.0 assay at survey level. Repertoires were generated with immunoSEQ multiplex PCR, while TCRdb's copy carries only in-frame clones and drops some. The sample lists 35,000 or so clones, around three quarters occurring once. The sequence derives from a woman between 50 and 59 years old with HIV. The starting material was unsorted PBMCs, obtained 2 years after starting antiretroviral therapy. This chain connects TRBV5-6 to TRBJ1-1, with D tentatively TRBD1 (5 bases). CDR3 in amino acids: CASNPVGGNTEAFF. The CDR3 nucleotides read TGTGCCAGCAACCCCGTCGGGGGGAACACTGAAGCTTTCTTT.